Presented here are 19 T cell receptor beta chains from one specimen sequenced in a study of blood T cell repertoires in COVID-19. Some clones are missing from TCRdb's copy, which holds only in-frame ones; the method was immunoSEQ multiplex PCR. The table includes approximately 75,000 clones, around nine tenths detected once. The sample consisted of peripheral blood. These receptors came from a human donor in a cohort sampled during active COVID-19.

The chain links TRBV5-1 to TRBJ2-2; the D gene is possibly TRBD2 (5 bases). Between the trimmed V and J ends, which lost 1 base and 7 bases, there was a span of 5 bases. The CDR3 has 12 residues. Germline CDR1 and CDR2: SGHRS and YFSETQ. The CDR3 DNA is TGCGCCAGCAGCTTGAGCGGCGGGGAGCTGTTTTTT. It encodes CASSLSGGELFF.

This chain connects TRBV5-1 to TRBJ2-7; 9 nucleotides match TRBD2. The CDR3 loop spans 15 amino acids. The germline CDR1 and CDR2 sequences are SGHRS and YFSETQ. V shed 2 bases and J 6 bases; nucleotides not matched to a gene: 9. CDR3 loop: CASSLLAGELGEQYF. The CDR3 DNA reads TGCGCCAGCAGCTTACTAGCGGGCGAACTCGGCGAGCAGTACTTC.

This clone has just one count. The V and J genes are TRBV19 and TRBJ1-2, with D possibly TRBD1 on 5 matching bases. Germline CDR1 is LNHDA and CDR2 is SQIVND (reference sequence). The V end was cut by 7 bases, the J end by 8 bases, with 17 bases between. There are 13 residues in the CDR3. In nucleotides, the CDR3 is TGTGCCAGTAACGTAGGGGCAGCAGGGGGCTACACCTTC. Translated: CASNVGAAGGYTF.

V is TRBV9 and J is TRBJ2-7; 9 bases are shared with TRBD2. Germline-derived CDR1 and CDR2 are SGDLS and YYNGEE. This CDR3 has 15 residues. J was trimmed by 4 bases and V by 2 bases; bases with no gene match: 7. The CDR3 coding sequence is TGTGCCAGCAGCGTCGAAGCGGGGGGCCCATACGAGCAGTACTTC. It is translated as CASSVEAGGPYEQYF.

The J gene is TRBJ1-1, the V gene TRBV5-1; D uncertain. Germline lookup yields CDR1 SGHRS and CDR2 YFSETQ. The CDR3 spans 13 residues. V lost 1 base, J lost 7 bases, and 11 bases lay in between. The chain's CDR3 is CASSLIEEGEAFF. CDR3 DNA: TGCGCCAGCAGCTTGATCGAAGAGGGTGAAGCTTTCTTT.

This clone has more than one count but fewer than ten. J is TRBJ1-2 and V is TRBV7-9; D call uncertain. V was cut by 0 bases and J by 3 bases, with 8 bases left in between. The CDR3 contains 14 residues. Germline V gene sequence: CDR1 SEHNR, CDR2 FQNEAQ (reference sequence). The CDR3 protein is CASSLAPGDYGYTF. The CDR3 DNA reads TGTGCCAGCAGCTTAGCGCCCGGGGACTATGGCTACACCTTC.

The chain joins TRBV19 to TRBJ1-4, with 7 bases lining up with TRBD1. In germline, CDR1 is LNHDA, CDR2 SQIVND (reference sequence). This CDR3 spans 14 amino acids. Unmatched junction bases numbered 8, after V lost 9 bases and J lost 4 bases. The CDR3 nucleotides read TGTGCCAGCCAGAAGGGACAGCTTAATGAAAAACTGTTTTTT. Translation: CASQKGQLNEKLFF.

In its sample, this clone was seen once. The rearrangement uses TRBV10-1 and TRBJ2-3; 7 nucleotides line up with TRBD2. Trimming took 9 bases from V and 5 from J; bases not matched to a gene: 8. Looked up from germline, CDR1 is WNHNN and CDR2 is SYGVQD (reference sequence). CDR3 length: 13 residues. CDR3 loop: CASSLWGGDTQYF. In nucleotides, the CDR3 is TGCGCCAGTAGTTTGTGGGGGGGAGATACGCAGTATTTT.

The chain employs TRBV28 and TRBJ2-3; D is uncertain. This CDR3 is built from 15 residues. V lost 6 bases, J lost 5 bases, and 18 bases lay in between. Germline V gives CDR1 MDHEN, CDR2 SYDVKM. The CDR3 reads CASSNGFQTGDTQYF. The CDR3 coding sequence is TGTGCCAGCAGCAACGGGTTTCAGACGGGAGATACGCAGTATTTT.

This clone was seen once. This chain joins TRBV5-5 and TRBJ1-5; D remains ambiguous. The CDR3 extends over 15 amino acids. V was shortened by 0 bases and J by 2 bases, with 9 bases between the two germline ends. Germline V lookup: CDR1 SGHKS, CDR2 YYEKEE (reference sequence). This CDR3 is CASSLGYQGNQPQHF. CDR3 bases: TGTGCCAGCAGCTTGGGATACCAGGGCAATCAGCCCCAGCATTTT.

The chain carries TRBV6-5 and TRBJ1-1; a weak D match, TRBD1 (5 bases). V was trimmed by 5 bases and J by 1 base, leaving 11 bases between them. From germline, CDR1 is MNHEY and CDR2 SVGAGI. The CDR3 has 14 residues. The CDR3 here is CASSLDRQNTEAFF. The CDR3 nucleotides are TGTGCCAGCAGTCTCGACAGACAGAACACTGAAGCTTTCTTT.

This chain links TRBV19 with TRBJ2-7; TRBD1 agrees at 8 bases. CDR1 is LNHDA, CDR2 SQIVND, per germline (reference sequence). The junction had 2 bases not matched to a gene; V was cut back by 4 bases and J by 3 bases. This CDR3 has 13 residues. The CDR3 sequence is CASSKGQDYEQYF. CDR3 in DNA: TGTGCCAGTAGTAAGGGACAGGACTACGAGCAGTACTTC.

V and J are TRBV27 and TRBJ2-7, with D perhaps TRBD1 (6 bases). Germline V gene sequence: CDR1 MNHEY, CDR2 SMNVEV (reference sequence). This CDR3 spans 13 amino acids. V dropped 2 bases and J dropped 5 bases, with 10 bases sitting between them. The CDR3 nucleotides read TGTGCCAGCAGTTTACAGGGGAGCCACGAGCAGTACTTC. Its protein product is CASSLQGSHEQYF.

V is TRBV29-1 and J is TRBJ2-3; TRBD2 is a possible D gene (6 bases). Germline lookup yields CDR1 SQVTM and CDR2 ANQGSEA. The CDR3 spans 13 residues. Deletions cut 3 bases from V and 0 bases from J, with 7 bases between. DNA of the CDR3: TGCAGCGTTGATAGCGGTAGCACAGATACGCAGTATTTT. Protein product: CSVDSGSTDTQYF.

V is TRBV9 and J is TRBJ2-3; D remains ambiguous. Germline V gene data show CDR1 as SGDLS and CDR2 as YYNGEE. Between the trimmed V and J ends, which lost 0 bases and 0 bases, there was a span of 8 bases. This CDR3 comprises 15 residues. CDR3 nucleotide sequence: TGTGCCAGCAGCGTAGGCCCAGGTAGCACAGATACGCAGTATTTT. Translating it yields CASSVGPGSTDTQYF.

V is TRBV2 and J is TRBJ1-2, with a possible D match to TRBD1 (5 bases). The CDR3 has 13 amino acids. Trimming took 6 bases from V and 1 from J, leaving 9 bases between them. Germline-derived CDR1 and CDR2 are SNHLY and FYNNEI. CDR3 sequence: CASRRGLNYGYTF. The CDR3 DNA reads TGTGCCAGCAGGCGGGGCCTTAACTATGGCTACACCTTC.

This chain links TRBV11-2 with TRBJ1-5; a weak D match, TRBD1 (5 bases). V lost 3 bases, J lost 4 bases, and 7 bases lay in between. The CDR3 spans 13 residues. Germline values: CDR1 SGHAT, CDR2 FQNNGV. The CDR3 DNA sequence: TGTGCCAGCAGCTTCGGGGGGAATCAGCCCCAGCATTTT. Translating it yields CASSFGGNQPQHF.

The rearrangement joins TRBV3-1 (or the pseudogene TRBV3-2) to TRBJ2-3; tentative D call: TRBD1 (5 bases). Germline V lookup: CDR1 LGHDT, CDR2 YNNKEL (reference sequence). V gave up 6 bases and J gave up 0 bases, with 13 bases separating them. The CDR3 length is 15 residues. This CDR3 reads CASRKTVISTDTQYF. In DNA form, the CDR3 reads TGTGCCAGCAGGAAGACAGTTATTAGCACAGATACGCAGTATTTT.

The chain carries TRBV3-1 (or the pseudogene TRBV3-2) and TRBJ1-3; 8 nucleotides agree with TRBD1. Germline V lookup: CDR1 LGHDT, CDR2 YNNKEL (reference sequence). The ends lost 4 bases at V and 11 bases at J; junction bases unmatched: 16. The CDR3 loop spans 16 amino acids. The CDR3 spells CASSPLPGGSRVPIYF. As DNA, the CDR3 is TGTGCCAGCAGCCCCCTTCCAGGGGGCTCGAGGGTGCCCATATATTTT.